This note documents a single T cell receptor beta chain sequence. Its antigen is unknown. With V trimmed by 4 bases and J by 4 bases, 10 bases remained unmatched. The germline V gene has CDR1 MNHNS and CDR2 SASEGT. This CDR3 has 15 residues. The sample belongs to a study of OX40 agonist ivuxolimab in advanced cancers. Study summary: Hepatocellular carcinoma, melanoma, renal cell or head and neck cancer was diagnosed in the dose-escalation patients.

Generated by immunoSEQ multiplex PCR, the TCRdb table keeps only in-frame clones and is missing some. The sample lists fewer than 80,000 clones; over 75% were seen once. Exclusion of a patient followed from autoimmune disease history or systemic immunosuppression. Study-wide results and caveats: Both blood CD4+ and CD8+ T cells showed clonal growth by week 6 at 0.1 to 3.0 mg/kg. Among T cells, CD8+ cells averaged more expanded clones than CD4+ cells.

The clonotype was recovered from an adult with an advanced solid tumor such as melanoma, head and neck, liver or kidney cancer. Here the sequenced sample was CD4+ or CD8+ T cells sorted from blood, taken in a trial of the OX40 agonist ivuxolimab. The chain is built from TRBV6-1 and TRBJ2-7; TRBD2 matches at 7 bases. The CDR3 DNA follows: TGTGCCAGCAGTGCAGCGGATTCGGGGGGTTACGAGCAGTACTTC. It translates to CASSAADSGGYEQYF.